Reported below is one T cell receptor beta chain. This entry is derived from a study of shared clonotypes between healthy human individuals. Germline V CDR1 and CDR2: SGHAT, FQDESV (reference sequence). This CDR3 has 17 residues. V shed 5 bases and J 1 base; nucleotides not matched to a gene: 3. Only CD45RO-negative cells positively selected for CCR7 counted as naive CD8 cells, so terminally differentiated effector memory CD45RA+ cells were excluded. TCRdb's table, derived via immunoSEQ multiplex PCR, lists solely in-frame clones and lacks some. The sample shows around 2.1 million clones, just over 90% of them seen only once.

The receptor was derived from a man between 18 and 29 years old in good health. Some clones in this sample may be carry-over from other donors' samples. What was sequenced was naive CD8+ T cells from PBMCs. V gene TRBV11-1 combines with J gene TRBJ2-1; 15 nucleotides match TRBD2. The CDR3 here is CASSRGLAGGSYNEQFF. The CDR3 region has the DNA TGTGCCAGCAGCCGGGGACTAGCGGGAGGATCCTACAATGAGCAGTTCTTC.